A selection of T cell receptor beta chains follows, all from one sample in a study of identical twins. MiXCR, applied by TCRdb to the 5' RACE reads, yields one record per CDR3 protein. Seen here are about 720,000 distinct CDR3 sequences, under 9% observed once, and the top ten hold approximately 0.89%. These sequences were also reported in another study, on yellow fever vaccine responses in identical twins.

What was sequenced was PBMCs. These receptors were obtained from a woman under 30 in good health. CDR3s include the opening cysteine and the closing phenylalanine or tryptophan. Fields, in order: V gene, clone size, J gene, D gene, CDR3 DNA, CDR3 protein. The D gene is left open where the match is weak. The size entry is marked missing in some rows and otherwise reads once, few, many or a size class.

TRBV9	-	TRBJ2-5	-	TGTGCCAGCAGCGCGAGTGGGGCGGGACTCCGCCAAGAGACCCAGTACTTC	CASSASGAGLRQETQYF
TRBV29-1	many	TRBJ1-5	TRBD1	TGCAGCGTTATGGACAGGGCGAATCAGCCCCAGCATTTT	CSVMDRANQPQHF
TRBV10-3	many	TRBJ2-2	-	TGTGCCATCAGTGAGATCCGGGGGAACACCGGGGAGCTGTTTTTT	CAISEIRGNTGELFF
TRBV25-1	few	TRBJ2-1	-	TGTGCCAGCAGTGATATTGGCAAGGGTAATGAGCAGTTCTTC	CASSDIGKGNEQFF
TRBV10-3	few	TRBJ2-5	TRBD1	TGTGCCATCAGTGAGGTACAGGGGGCTCTAGAGACCCAGTACTTC	CAISEVQGALETQYF
TRBV6-2/TRBV6-3	-	TRBJ2-2	-	TGTGCCAGCAGTACCCCGGGGCTAGCTAGTACCGGGGAGCTGTTTTTT	CASSTPGLASTGELFF
TRBV11-2	-	TRBJ2-7	TRBD2	TGTGCCAGCAGCTTAGGCCCTAGACTAGCGGGAGGTTCCTACGAGCAGTACTTC	CASSLGPRLAGGSYEQYF
TRBV14	-	TRBJ1-1	-	TGTGCCAGCAGCTTATCCGGTTCAGCTTTCTTT	CASSLSGSAFF
TRBV7-9	-	TRBJ2-2	-	TGTGCCAGCAGCTTCACAACAGGCGTCACCGGGGAGCTGTTTTTT	CASSFTTGVTGELFF
TRBV29-1	-	TRBJ2-7	-	TGCAGCGTTGAATTCCGGGGCTACTCCTACGAGCAGTACTTC	CSVEFRGYSYEQYF
TRBV12-3/TRBV12-4	many	TRBJ2-1	TRBD2	TGTGCCAGCAGACTAGCGGGGAGCTCCTACAATGAGCAGTTCTTC	CASRLAGSSYNEQFF
TRBV5-1	many	TRBJ1-5	TRBD1	TGCGCCAGCAGCTTGGTTGGACAGGGGTCGGCTCAGCCCCAGCATTTT	CASSLVGQGSAQPQHF
TRBV7-2	-	TRBJ2-5	TRBD2	TGTGCCAGCAGCTACGACCTCGGACTAGCAGAGACCCAGTACTTC	CASSYDLGLAETQYF
TRBV5-8	-	TRBJ2-7	TRBD2	TGTGCCAGCGTCTTATCCGGGACTAGCTCGCTCGAGCAGTACTTC	CASVLSGTSSLEQYF
TRBV28	many	TRBJ2-1	-	TGTGCCAGCAGTCCGGAACTTTACGGGAGCTACAATGAGCAGTTCTTC	CASSPELYGSYNEQFF
TRBV7-9	few	TRBJ2-1	-	TGTGCCAGCAGCTTAGTTTTGAGGAACAATGAGCAGTTCTTC	CASSLVLRNNEQFF